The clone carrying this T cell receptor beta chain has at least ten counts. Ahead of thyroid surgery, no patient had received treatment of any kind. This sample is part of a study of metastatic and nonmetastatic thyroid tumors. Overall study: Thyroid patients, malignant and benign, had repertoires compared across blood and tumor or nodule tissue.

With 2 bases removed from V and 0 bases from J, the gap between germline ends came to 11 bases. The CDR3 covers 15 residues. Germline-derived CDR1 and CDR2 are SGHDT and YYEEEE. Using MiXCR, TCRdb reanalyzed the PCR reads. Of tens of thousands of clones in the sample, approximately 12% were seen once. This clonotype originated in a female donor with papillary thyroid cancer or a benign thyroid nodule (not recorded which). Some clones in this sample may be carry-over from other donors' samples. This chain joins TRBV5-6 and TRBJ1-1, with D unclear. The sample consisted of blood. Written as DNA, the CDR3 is TGTGCCAGCAGCTTTCAGAGCCATATGAACACTGAAGCTTTCTTT. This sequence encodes CASSFQSHMNTEAFF.